These 32 T cell receptor beta chains were all obtained from the same sample, sequenced in a study of control samples from healthy donors and cancer patients. The method was immunoSEQ multiplex PCR; TCRdb's version includes in-frame clones alone and lacks a portion of them. The table has tens of thousands of clones, 90% seen once. The specimen sequenced was blood. All receptors come from a woman younger than 30 in good health.

The genes are TRBV7-2 and TRBJ1-1, with D tentatively TRBD1 (5 bases). The CDR3 extends over 15 amino acids. In germline, CDR1 is SGHTA, CDR2 FQGNSA. Trimming removed 6 bases from V and 3 bases from J, with 17 bases in between. The CDR3 region is CASRGRTVGDTEAFF. The CDR3 DNA reads TGTGCCAGCAGGGGGCGGACGGTTGGGGACACTGAAGCTTTCTTT.

V usage is TRBV7-9 and J usage is TRBJ1-2; 7 nucleotides align to TRBD1. Germline assignment: CDR1 SEHNR and CDR2 FQNEAQ (reference sequence). The CDR3 loop spans 13 amino acids. V shed 4 bases and J 4 bases; nucleotides not matched to a gene: 3. The CDR3 here is CASSSGTAYGYTF. CDR3 in DNA: TGTGCCAGCAGCTCGGGGACAGCCTATGGCTACACCTTC.

The CDR3 protein is CASSSPDRYYGYTF. The CDR3 coding sequence is TGTGCCAGCAGCAGCCCTGACAGGTACTATGGCTACACCTTC. This rearrangement joins TRBV7-2 to TRBJ1-2, with D possibly matching TRBD1 (6 bases). Germline loops: CDR1 SGHTA, CDR2 FQGNSA. This CDR3 spans 14 amino acids. Between the trimmed V and J ends, which lost 5 bases and 3 bases, there was a span of 13 bases. The complete variable domain, with remaining parts taken from reference TRBV7-2 and TRBJ1-2, reads GAGVSQSPSNKVTEKGKDVELRCDPISGHTALYWYRQSLGQGLEFLIYFQGNSAPDKSGLPSDRFSAERTGGSVSTLTIQRTQQEDSAVYLCASSSPDRYYGYTFGSGTRLTVV.

The chain combines TRBV5-6 with TRBJ2-7; D is unresolved. Germline V gene sequence: CDR1 SGHDT, CDR2 YYEEEE. Between the trimmed V and J ends, which lost 1 base and 1 base, there was a span of 12 bases. This CDR3 is 15 amino acids long. Here the CDR3 reads CASSLFGSLSYEQYF. As DNA, the CDR3 is TGTGCCAGCAGCTTGTTCGGCTCACTTTCCTACGAGCAGTACTTC.

V gene TRBV9 combines with J gene TRBJ2-1, with 12 bases lining up with TRBD2. Germline V gives CDR1 SGDLS, CDR2 YYNGEE. The CDR3 is made up of 20 amino acids. The junction had 20 bases not matched to a gene; V was cut back by 3 bases and J by 7 bases. The CDR3 bases are TGTGCCAGCAGCGCTAACCCGAGGGAGCTAGCGGGGGGGCCGGATAATGAGCAGTTCTTC. This gives the protein CASSANPRELAGGPDNEQFF.

The rearrangement uses TRBV4-2 and TRBJ1-1; TRBD1 is a possible D gene (5 bases). Trimming removed 1 base at V and 6 bases at J, with 12 bases between. CDR1 is LGHNA, CDR2 YNFKEQ, per germline. The CDR3 is made up of 14 amino acids. CDR3: CASSQGQGAAEAFF. The CDR3 DNA follows: TGTGCCAGCAGCCAAGGGCAGGGCGCCGCTGAAGCTTTCTTT.

The chain couples TRBV3-1 (or the pseudogene TRBV3-2) to TRBJ1-1; D is perhaps TRBD1 (6 bases). This CDR3 is built from 14 residues. CDR1 is LGHDT and CDR2 is YNNKEL in the germline V gene (reference sequence). With 6 bases removed from V and 0 bases from J, the gap between germline ends came to 11 bases. CDR3 amino acids: CASREDSMNTEAFF. The CDR3 DNA is TGTGCCAGCAGAGAGGACAGCATGAACACTGAAGCTTTCTTT.

The CDR3 spells CASSNWFLVCQPQHF. Written as DNA, the CDR3 is TGTGCCAGCAGCAACTGGTTTCTAGTTTGTCAGCCCCAGCATTTT. The chain is built from TRBV21-1 and TRBJ1-5. TRBV21-1 is shown as a pseudogene. This CDR3 is 15 amino acids long.

This clone was seen only once. This chain joins TRBV9 and TRBJ1-1; tentative D call: TRBD1 (6 bases). V gave up 3 bases and J gave up 1 base, with 25 bases separating them. The CDR3 runs 19 residues. Germline values: CDR1 SGDLS, CDR2 YYNGEE. CDR3 amino acids: CASSEGYRDGLDSNTEAFF. The CDR3 nucleotides read TGTGCCAGCAGCGAAGGATACAGGGACGGTCTTGACTCGAACACTGAAGCTTTCTTT.

V gene TRBV27 combines with J gene TRBJ2-3; D is possibly TRBD1 or TRBD2 (5 bases each). The V gene's germline CDR1 is MNHEY and CDR2 SMNVEV (reference sequence). V lost 1 base to trimming and J lost 3 bases, with 14 bases between them. The CDR3 extends over 16 amino acids. CDR3 DNA: TGTGCCAGCAGTTTATTGGGCAGGGAGATTACAGATACGCAGTATTTT. It translates to CASSLLGREITDTQYF.

The CDR3 coding sequence is TGCAGCGGGTCTAGCGGGGGAACCTACGAGCAGTACTTC. Translation: CSGSSGGTYEQYF. V is TRBV29-1 and J is TRBJ2-7, with 10 bases that match TRBD2. J lost 2 bases, V lost 7 bases, and 5 bases had no gene match. The length of the CDR3 is 13 residues. Looked up from germline, CDR1 is SQVTM and CDR2 is ANQGSEA.

The gene calls are TRBV6-2 or TRBV6-3 and TRBJ2-7, with D uncertain. Germline CDR1 is MNHEY and CDR2 is SVGEGT. The V and J ends lost 6 bases and 2 bases respectively, with 14 bases between them. This CDR3 comprises 14 residues. This CDR3 reads CASSRYAETYEQYF. The CDR3, as DNA: TGTGCCAGCAGCAGATACGCGGAAACCTACGAGCAGTACTTC.

The chain has TRBV5-6 and TRBJ2-3; TRBD2 is a possible D gene (5 bases). The CDR3 is 12 residues long. Germline CDR1 SGHDT, CDR2 YYEEEE. Trimming shortened V by 7 bases and J by 10 bases, and 16 bases separated the two germline ends. The CDR3, as DNA: TGTGCCAGCGGATCATTGGACTTTCCGCAGTATTTT. Its protein is CASGSLDFPQYF.

The chain is built from TRBV27 and TRBJ2-2; no clear D. Trimming stripped 10 bases from V and 0 bases from J, with 3 bases between. The germline gives CDR1 MNHEY, CDR2 SMNVEV (reference sequence). This CDR3 spans 11 amino acids. CDR3 sequence (DNA): TGTGCCATCCCGAACACCGGGGAGCTGTTTTTT. It encodes CAIPNTGELFF.

This clone was recorded once. The chain employs TRBV12-3 or TRBV12-4 and TRBJ1-2; D may be TRBD1 (5 bases). V lost 5 bases, J lost 7 bases, and 14 bases lay in between. The CDR3 has 13 residues. CDR3 residues: CASSLGTIAGYTF. In DNA, the CDR3 is TGTGCCAGCAGTCTTGGGACCATTGCTGGCTACACCTTC.

This clone was counted a few times. J is TRBJ1-2 and V is TRBV4-2, with 7 nucleotides matching TRBD1. The CDR3 loop spans 17 amino acids. Unmatched junction bases numbered 17, after V lost 4 bases and J lost 6 bases. The germline gives CDR1 LGHNA, CDR2 YNFKEQ. The DNA for the CDR3 is TGTGCCAGCAGCCTCCTGGGACAGCAATCCTCAGGGGATGGCTACACCTTC. Its protein product is CASSLLGQQSSGDGYTF.

As for this clone: Other DNA sequences in the sample encode the same CDR3. V and J are TRBV5-1 and TRBJ2-7; D ambiguous. Germline CDR1 and CDR2: SGHRS and YFSETQ. Trimming stripped 0 bases from V and 3 bases from J, with 7 bases between. The CDR3 contains 13 residues. Here the CDR3 reads CASSLGQSYEQYF. The CDR3 DNA is TGCGCCAGCAGCTTGGGTCAGAGCTACGAGCAGTACTTC.

The rearrangement uses TRBV7-9 and TRBJ2-4; 7 bases align to TRBD2. CDR1 and CDR2 (germline): SEHNR, FQNEAQ (reference sequence). V lost 4 bases and J lost 0; bases outside the gene matches: 12. The CDR3 covers 18 residues. The CDR3 DNA reads TGTGCCAGCAGCTACCAAGATCGGGGGGATCTAGCCAAAAACATTCAGTACTTC. Translating gives CASSYQDRGDLAKNIQYF.

The chain combines TRBV4-1 with TRBJ1-5, with 8 bases that match TRBD1. V trimming: 7 bases; J trimming: 3 bases; junction bases outside the gene matches: 8. Germline V gene data show CDR1 as MGHRA and CDR2 as YSYEKL. The CDR3 runs to 15 residues. The CDR3 region is CASTPTGENNQPQHF. Written as DNA, the CDR3 is TGCGCCAGCACCCCGACAGGGGAGAACAATCAGCCCCAGCATTTT.

V and J are TRBV18 and TRBJ2-5; 16 positions match TRBD2. Germline V CDR1 and CDR2: KGHSH, LQKENI. V trimming: 3 bases; J trimming: 2 bases; junction bases outside the gene matches: 0. This CDR3 region has 16 residues. The CDR3 region is CASSPGLAGGQETQYF. DNA of the CDR3: TGTGCCAGCTCACCGGGACTAGCGGGGGGGCAAGAGACCCAGTACTTC.

J is TRBJ2-5 and V is TRBV5-4; D may be TRBD2 (5 bases). Germline assignment: CDR1 SGHNT and CDR2 YYREEE (reference sequence). There are 13 residues in the CDR3. Trimming cost V 5 bases and J 2 bases, with 10 bases left between them. CDR3 loop: CASSRTDQETQYF. The CDR3 DNA is TGTGCCAGCAGTAGGACTGATCAAGAGACCCAGTACTTC. Together with reference TRBV5-4 and TRBJ2-5, the CDR3 gives the full variable domain: ETGVTQSPTHLIKTRGQQVTLRCSSQSGHNTVSWYQQALGQGPQFIFQYYREEENGRGNFPPRFSGLQFPNYSSELNVNALELDDSALYLCASSRTDQETQYFGPGTRLLVL.

The V call is TRBV5-4, the J call TRBJ2-4; perhaps TRBD2 as D (7 bases). Looked up from germline, CDR1 is SGHNT and CDR2 is YYREEE (reference sequence). CDR3 length: 12 residues. The V end was cut by 4 bases, the J end by 15 bases, with 17 bases between. In DNA form, the CDR3 reads TGTGCCAGCAGCCTAAGTGGGGGGGGCTCGTACTTC. Protein product: CASSLSGGGSYF. Drawing the rest from reference TRBV5-4 and TRBJ2-4, the complete variable domain is ETGVTQSPTHLIKTRGQQVTLRCSSQSGHNTVSWYQQALGQGPQFIFQYYREEENGRGNFPPRFSGLQFPNYSSELNVNALELDDSALYLCASSLSGGGSYFGAGTRLSVL.

The chain couples TRBV2 to TRBJ2-5; 7 bases match TRBD2. The germline CDR1 and CDR2 sequences are SNHLY and FYNNEI. Losses at the gene ends were 10 bases for V and 5 bases for J; bases not matched to a gene: 13. This CDR3 contains 14 residues. This CDR3 is CATSRAGPRETQYF. The CDR3 DNA is TGTGCCACCTCTAGAGCGGGGCCCAGGGAGACCCAGTACTTC.

The V gene is TRBV12-3 or TRBV12-4, the J gene TRBJ1-1; D might be TRBD1 (6 bases). The CDR3 has 13 residues. V dropped 7 bases and J dropped 2 bases, with 11 bases sitting between them. The CDR3, as DNA: TGTGCCAGCACCTTACAGGGAAACACTGAAGCTTTCTTT. This codes for CASTLQGNTEAFF.

The chain couples TRBV24-1 to TRBJ2-7; possible D gene TRBD1, 6 bases. The CDR3 is 14 amino acids. Germline V gene lookup returns CDR1 KGHDR and CDR2 SFDVKD. The ends were cut back, 5 bases at V and 3 bases at J, with 13 bases in the middle. The CDR3 protein is CATSGTGPLYEQYF. Here the CDR3 DNA reads TGTGCCACCAGTGGAACAGGGCCCCTCTACGAGCAGTACTTC.

This clone was detected only a few times. The V call is TRBV12-3 or TRBV12-4, the J call TRBJ2-7; possibly TRBD1 or TRBD2 for D (5 bases each). The CDR3 sequence is 13 residues long. The ends were cut back, 7 bases at V and 2 bases at J, with 12 bases in the middle. The CDR3 spells CASTRDGTYEQYF. The CDR3 DNA is TGTGCCAGCACCCGGGACGGAACCTACGAGCAGTACTTC.

In this sample, this clone turned up a few times. The chain combines TRBV18 with TRBJ1-1; TRBD1 aligns across 8 bases. With V trimmed by 4 bases and J by 7 bases, 5 bases remained unmatched. Germline CDR1 is KGHSH and CDR2 is LQKENI. The CDR3 consists of 13 residues. CDR3 amino acids: CASSHSGTGEAFF. CDR3 coding DNA: TGTGCCAGCTCACATTCCGGGACAGGTGAAGCTTTCTTT.

The rearrangement joins TRBV3-1 (or the pseudogene TRBV3-2) to TRBJ2-3; D possibly uses TRBD1 or TRBD2 (5 bases each). Trimming left V 0 bases short and J 4 bases short, with 14 bases between. CDR3 size: 16 residues. Germline V lookup: CDR1 LGHDT, CDR2 YNNKEL (reference sequence). The CDR3 loop is CASSQEWGLMSDTQYF. Written as DNA, the CDR3 is TGTGCCAGCAGCCAAGAGTGGGGGTTGATGTCAGATACGCAGTATTTT.

This chain uses TRBV2 with TRBJ1-2; D uncertain. The CDR3 covers 13 residues. The germline V gene has CDR1 SNHLY and CDR2 FYNNEI. Trimming removed 9 bases from V and 0 bases from J, with 11 bases in between. CDR3 in amino acids: CARATTANYGYTF. The CDR3 DNA sequence: TGTGCCAGGGCGACGACGGCTAACTATGGCTACACCTTC.

Concerning this clone: The same CDR3 is also encoded by other DNA sequences in this sample. The chain couples TRBV6-1 to TRBJ1-1; possible D gene TRBD1, 5 bases. CDR1 is MNHNS, CDR2 SASEGT, per germline. The germline V and J ends were trimmed by 2 bases and 3 bases, with 10 bases remaining between them. This CDR3 is built from 14 residues. DNA for the CDR3: TGTGCCAGCAGTGAATTGGGGGGGGACACTGAAGCTTTCTTT. Its protein product is CASSELGGDTEAFF.

The chain links TRBV4-2 to TRBJ2-7; TRBD2 agrees at 11 bases. From germline, CDR1 is LGHNA and CDR2 YNFKEQ. V gave up 1 base and J gave up 6 bases; unmatched junction bases: 2. This CDR3 is built from 14 residues. The CDR3 is CASSQASGGREQYF. In DNA form, the CDR3 reads TGTGCCAGCAGCCAAGCTAGCGGGGGGCGCGAGCAGTACTTC.

The chain recombines TRBV12-1 with TRBJ2-7; the listed D gene, TRBD1, was not tested against the DNA. TRBV12-1 is a documented pseudogene. CDR3 length: 15 residues. CDR3 nucleotides: TGTGCCAGCAGCGCTGGGACAGGGCTCCCCTACGAGCAGTACTTC. Translating it yields CASSAGTGLPYEQYF.